The clone carrying this T cell receptor beta chain was counted many times. Its antigen is unknown. Sorting recovered naive CD8 T cells on a CD8+CD4-CCR7+CD45RA+ profile. TCRdb fed the PCR reads into MiXCR, producing one record per CDR3 protein. Among 9,500 to 15,000 distinct CDR3 sequences listed, roughly 15% were seen once. The source of the sample is a study of molecular identifiers for immune sequencing clone quantification. Study context: Four portions were sequenced after RNA from roughly 18,000 or 92,000 naive CD8 cells was split five ways in replicates.

General study results and limits: Spiked-in Jurkat TCR RNA corresponding to one cell was reported as detectable against approximately 900,000 naive cells.

The sample taken for sequencing was naive CD8+ T cells from blood, with Jurkat cell RNA spiked in. Subset of the sample: FACS-sorted CD8+CD4-CCR7+CD45RA+ naive T cells. The TCR was taken from a human donor in good health. Some libraries in this study had Jurkat cell RNA spiked in.

The CDR3 reads CASSPPTVRSLFGYTF. The CDR3 nucleotides read TGTGCCAGCAGCCCCCCGACAGTACGGTCTTTGTTCGGCTACACCTTC. The rearrangement joins TRBV5-5 to TRBJ1-2; D may be TRBD1 (5 bases). Germline V gives CDR1 SGHKS, CDR2 YYEKEE (reference sequence). The CDR3 consists of 16 residues. The V end was cut by 4 bases, the J end by 8 bases, with 24 bases between. Variable domain in full (rest from reference TRBV5-5 and TRBJ1-2): DAGVTQSPTHLIKTRGQQVTLRCSPISGHKSVSWYQQVLGQGPQFIFQYYEKEERGRGNFPDRFSARQFPNYSSELNVNALLLGDSALYLCASSPPTVRSLFGYTFGSGTRLTVV.